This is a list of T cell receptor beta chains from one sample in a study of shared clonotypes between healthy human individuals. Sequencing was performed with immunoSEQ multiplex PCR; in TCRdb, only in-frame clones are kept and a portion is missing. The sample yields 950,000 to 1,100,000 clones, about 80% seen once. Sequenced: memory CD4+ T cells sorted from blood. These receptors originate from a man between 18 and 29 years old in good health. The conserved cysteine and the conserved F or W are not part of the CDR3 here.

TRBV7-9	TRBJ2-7	ASSPTRDSTYEQY
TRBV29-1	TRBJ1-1	SVDRTFEAF
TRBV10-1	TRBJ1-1	ASSDGGWAEAF
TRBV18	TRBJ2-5	ASSPRSTGSQTQY
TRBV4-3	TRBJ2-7	ASSPRTGYEQY
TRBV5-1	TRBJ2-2	ASSPRDIRAGELF
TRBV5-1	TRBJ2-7	ASSLFGQGDPSEQY
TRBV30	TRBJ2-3	AWSPNGASTDTQY
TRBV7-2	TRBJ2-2	ASSFQALNTGELF
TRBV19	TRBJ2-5	ASSEQETQY
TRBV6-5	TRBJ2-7	ASSVGGGNGEQY
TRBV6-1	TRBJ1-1	ASSRLTGDGTEAF
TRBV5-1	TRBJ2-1	ASSLVASISNEQF
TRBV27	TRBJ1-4	ASSSTGGNEKLF
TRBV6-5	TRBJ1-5	AVQQGSNQPQH
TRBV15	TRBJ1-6	ATGRRGNSPLH
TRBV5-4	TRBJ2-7	ASSLPSGSGEQY
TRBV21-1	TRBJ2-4	ASRKYRGPPAKNIQY
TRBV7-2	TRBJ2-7	ASSRTSGIYEQY
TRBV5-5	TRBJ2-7	ASSPGRGQEYEQY
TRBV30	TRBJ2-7	AWSVGTSVFNEQY
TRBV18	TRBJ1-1	ASSPNREIEAF
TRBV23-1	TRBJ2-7	ASSQPVWTATYEQY
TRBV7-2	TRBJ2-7	ASSPRRSYEQY
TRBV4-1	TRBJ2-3	ASSQIQGSTDTQY
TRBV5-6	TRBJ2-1	AKTMSGRSYNEQF
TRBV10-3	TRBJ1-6	AISDREANSPLH
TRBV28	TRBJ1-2	GTGGYT
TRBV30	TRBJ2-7	AWSNGGVGYEQY
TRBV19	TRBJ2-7	ASSTWGSGSSYEQY
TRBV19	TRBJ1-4	ASSSLRDFGEKLF
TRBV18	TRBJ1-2	ASSPTGANYGYT
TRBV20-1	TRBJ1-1	SAEQWDEAF
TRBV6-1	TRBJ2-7	ASSEGGESYEQY
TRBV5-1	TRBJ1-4	ASSLSGGGNEKLF
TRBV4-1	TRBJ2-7	ASSLQIGGPAYEQY
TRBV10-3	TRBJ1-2	AISETAPGYT
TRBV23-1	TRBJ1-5	ASSQSPDRGWRSNQPQH
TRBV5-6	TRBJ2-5	ASSRSSSYQETQY
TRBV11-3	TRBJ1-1	ASRTADGTQINTEAF
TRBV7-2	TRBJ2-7	ASSRDGTSGRAEQY
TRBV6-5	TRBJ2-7	ASWGQGSSYEQY
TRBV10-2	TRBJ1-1	ASSSSGRSEAF
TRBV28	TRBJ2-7	ASSLPLRSYEQY
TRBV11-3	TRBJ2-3	ASSLGSGRTDTQY
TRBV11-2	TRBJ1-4	ASSPTGPGEKLF